The 2 T cell receptor beta chains listed next were all sequenced from one sample in a study of blood T cell repertoires in COVID-19. Some clones are missing from TCRdb's copy, which holds only in-frame ones; the method was immunoSEQ multiplex PCR. Altogether some 110,000 clones are present, roughly nine tenths being singletons, with the ten largest covering 5.1%. Sequenced sample: peripheral blood. These receptors were taken from a human donor in a cohort sampled during active COVID-19.

This clone has only a few counts. The chain employs TRBV10-3 and TRBJ2-2, with D hard to call. Trimming left V 3 bases short and J 2 bases short, with 4 bases between. Per germline, CDR1 ENHRY and CDR2 SYGVKD. This CDR3 comprises 13 residues. The chain's CDR3 is CAISDRNTGELFF. The CDR3 nucleotides read TGTGCCATCAGTGACAGAAACACCGGGGAGCTGTTTTTT.

The CDR3 region has the DNA TGTGCCAGCTCACCAGCGTGGTTGGCGGGAGCCTCCTACGAGCAGTACTTC. Translating it yields CASSPAWLAGASYEQYF. The chain is built from TRBV18 and TRBJ2-7; 7 nucleotides match TRBD2. The V and J ends lost 2 bases and 0 bases, in that order; junction bases with no gene match: 10. CDR3 length: 17 amino acids. Per the germline V gene, CDR1 is KGHSH and CDR2 is LQKENI.